The 14 T cell receptor beta chains below were found in one sample sequenced in a study of blood T cell repertoires in COVID-19. The assay was immunoSEQ multiplex PCR, and TCRdb's table has in-frame clones only and misses some. The sample includes roughly 400,000 clones, around nine tenths seen only once; the top ten take approximately 1.5%. The sequenced sample consisted of PBMCs or T cells enriched from blood (not recorded which). The receptors originated from a woman between 18 and 30 years old who had been exposed to COVID-19.

This chain connects TRBV29-1 to TRBJ2-2; possible D gene TRBD1, 6 bases. Germline V gene sequence: CDR1 SQVTM, CDR2 ANQGSEA. Between the trimmed V and J ends, which lost 4 bases and 1 base, there was a span of 22 bases. The CDR3 totals 18 residues. CDR3 amino acids: CSVGGWYSEQGNTGELFF. The CDR3 DNA follows: TGCAGCGTTGGCGGGTGGTATTCGGAACAGGGGAACACCGGGGAGCTGTTTTTT.

The J gene is TRBJ1-2, the V gene TRBV29-1, with 7 bases fitting TRBD1. The CDR3 is 13 residues long. V trimming: 4 bases; J trimming: 5 bases; junction bases outside the gene matches: 7. Germline V CDR1 and CDR2: SQVTM, ANQGSEA. CDR3 protein: CSVGPGGEYGYTF. Here the CDR3 DNA reads TGCAGCGTTGGTCCAGGGGGAGAGTATGGCTACACCTTC.

CDR3 loop: CASSTGTSGRTWYEQYF. The CDR3 bases are TGTGCCAGCAGCACCGGGACTAGCGGGCGTACATGGTACGAGCAGTACTTC. The chain joins TRBV28 to TRBJ2-7; 12 positions match TRBD2. V trimming: 6 bases; J trimming: 4 bases; junction bases outside the gene matches: 13. CDR1 is MDHEN and CDR2 is SYDVKM in the germline V gene. The CDR3 extends over 17 amino acids. Combining the CDR3 with reference TRBV28 and TRBJ2-7 gives the whole variable domain DVKVTQSSRYLVKRTGEKVFLECVQDMDHENMFWYRQDPGLGLRLIYFSYDVKMKEKGDIPEGYSVSREKKERFSLILESASTNQTSMYLCASSTGTSGRTWYEQYFGPGTRLTVT.

The genes are TRBV2 and TRBJ2-3; TRBD2 might be the D (5 bases). Trimming shortened V by 8 bases and J by 4 bases, and 16 bases separated the two germline ends. CDR1 is SNHLY and CDR2 is FYNNEI in the germline V gene. This CDR3 has 14 amino acids. As DNA, the CDR3 is TGTGCCAGCTCCAGACGCCGGGAATCAGATACGCAGTATTTT. Protein sequence: CASSRRRESDTQYF.

The chain couples TRBV18 to TRBJ2-3, with 14 nucleotides matching TRBD2. Germline lookup yields CDR1 KGHSH and CDR2 LQKENI. There are 18 residues in the CDR3. Trimming removed 0 bases from V and 1 base from J; junction bases left unmatched: 3. In DNA form, the CDR3 reads TGTGCCAGCTCACCACCGCCGGGACTAGCGGGGGGCACAGATACGCAGTATTTT. It yields the protein CASSPPPGLAGGTDTQYF.

The J gene is TRBJ2-7, the V gene TRBV27; 10 bases map to TRBD1. The CDR3 has 14 residues. Germline V CDR1 and CDR2: MNHEY, SMNVEV (reference sequence). With 6 bases clipped from V and 3 bases from J, the junction kept 5 bases outside the gene matches. The DNA for the CDR3 is TGTGCCAGCAGACTGGGACAGGGGTACTACGAGCAGTACTTC. This encodes CASRLGQGYYEQYF.

The chain has TRBV30 and TRBJ1-1, with 7 bases matching TRBD1. Trimming at V came to 5 bases and at J to 6 bases, leaving 21 bases not matched to a gene. The CDR3 spans 17 residues. Germline V gene data show CDR1 as GTSNPN and CDR2 as SVGIG (reference sequence). CDR3: CAWSYFRTGRPIAEAFF. In DNA, the CDR3 is TGTGCCTGGTCTTATTTCCGGACAGGTCGTCCTATCGCTGAAGCTTTCTTT.

V gene TRBV27 combines with J gene TRBJ1-5; tentative D call: TRBD1 (5 bases). Germline CDR1 MNHEY, CDR2 SMNVEV (reference sequence). This CDR3 has 17 residues. The V end lost 3 bases, the J end lost 0 bases, and 15 bases lay between the germline ends. This chain's CDR3 is CASSFGGATYSNQPQHF. The CDR3 DNA reads TGTGCCAGCAGTTTCGGAGGGGCGACATATAGCAATCAGCCCCAGCATTTT.

J is TRBJ2-5 and V is TRBV7-9, with 9 bases identical to TRBD2. This CDR3 is 16 amino acids long. Per the germline V gene, CDR1 is SEHNR and CDR2 is FQNEAQ (reference sequence). J gave up 5 bases and V 3 bases, and 10 bases lay outside the gene matches. The CDR3 coding sequence is TGTGCCAGCAGCTTGACTTCAGCGGGGGGCCGGGAGACCCAGTACTTC. Amino acid sequence: CASSLTSAGGRETQYF.

This clone was picked up a small number of times. V gene TRBV11-2 combines with J gene TRBJ2-2; 12 bases match TRBD2. Trimming cost V 1 base and J 4 bases; bases outside gene matches: 7. From germline, CDR1 is SGHAT and CDR2 FQNNGV. The length of the CDR3 is 18 residues. The CDR3 loop is CASSLVLAGGPGTGELFF. DNA for the CDR3: TGTGCCAGCAGCTTAGTCCTAGCGGGAGGGCCCGGCACCGGGGAGCTGTTTTTT.

The V call is TRBV5-6, the J call TRBJ2-7, with D possibly being TRBD2 (5 bases). CDR3 length equals 14 residues. The germline CDR1 and CDR2 sequences are SGHDT and YYEEEE. V was cut by 4 bases and J by 1 base, with 12 bases left in between. Written as DNA, the CDR3 is TGTGCCAGCAGCCATACCGGGGTGTCCTACGAGCAGTACTTC. Protein: CASSHTGVSYEQYF.

The J gene is TRBJ2-5, the V gene TRBV13; D is perhaps TRBD2 (7 bases). The V end lost 2 bases, the J end lost 3 bases, and 13 bases lay between the germline ends. This CDR3 has 15 amino acids. CDR1 and CDR2 from the germline V gene are PRHDT and FYEKMQ (reference sequence). CDR3 residues: CASSLTGGGEETQYF. DNA of the CDR3: TGTGCCAGCAGCTTAACGGGGGGCGGTGAAGAGACCCAGTACTTC.

The chain is built from TRBV29-1 and TRBJ1-2; tentative D call: TRBD1 (5 bases). The germline gives CDR1 SQVTM, CDR2 ANQGSEA. The CDR3 contains 16 residues. Between the trimmed V and J ends, which lost 3 bases and 1 base, there was a span of 18 bases. This CDR3 is CSVEFFTGTFNYGYTF. As DNA, the CDR3 is TGCAGCGTTGAGTTTTTCACAGGCACCTTTAACTATGGCTACACCTTC.

The chain employs TRBV13 and TRBJ2-3, with 8 bases lining up with TRBD1. There are 15 residues in the CDR3. The trim removed 6 bases at V and 3 bases at J, leaving 8 bases unmatched. Germline values: CDR1 PRHDT, CDR2 FYEKMQ (reference sequence). CDR3 in amino acids: CASSYGQGETDTQYF. The CDR3 DNA is TGTGCCAGCAGTTATGGACAGGGAGAAACAGATACGCAGTATTTT.